This record covers a single TCR beta chain. Its antigen is not identified. Here immunoSEQ multiplex PCR was the method, and the copy in TCRdb shows in-frame clones only, minus some. The data contain about 120,000 clones, over 75% of them singletons. The germline V and J ends were trimmed by 2 bases and 0 bases, with 8 bases remaining between them. This CDR3 has 15 amino acids. The germline CDR1 and CDR2 sequences are MNHEY and SVGAGI. The sample originates from a study of T cell responses to AZD1222 COVID-19 vaccine. Study-wide points: Clonal diversity was possibly underestimated, and white British individuals and females predominated among donors. Among vaccine-associated CD4 TCRs, coverage spanned spike, with dominance at 160-218 and 743-854. Targeting of unmutated variant regions was reportedly seen in nearly half of spike-specific TCRs.

V usage is TRBV6-5 and J usage is TRBJ2-1; D is tentatively TRBD1 or TRBD2 (5 bases each). This TCR was sampled from an adult in good health. This specimen consisted of peripheral blood, obtained on day 0 of AZD1222 vaccination. The CDR3 DNA reads as TGTGCCAGCAGTTACGGGGGTGGCTCCTACAATGAGCAGTTCTTC. This sequence encodes CASSYGGGSYNEQFF.